This entry lists 25 T cell receptor beta chains sequenced from one sample in a study of response to subunit inactivated influenza vaccine. TCRdb used MiXCR to reprocess the RT-PCR reads, holding one entry per CDR3 protein. This table has 450,000 to 600,000 distinct CDR3 sequences, less than 10% appearing once. This sample comprised PBMCs from blood, obtained around 25 months after vaccination. Receptor source: a man between 50 and 75 years old who received an inactivated influenza vaccine.

This clonotype has more than one count but fewer than ten. This sequence joins TRBV20-1 and TRBJ1-2, with 7 nucleotides matching TRBD1. This CDR3 spans 12 amino acids. CDR1 DFQATT and CDR2 SNEGSKA come from the germline V gene (reference sequence). J gave up 4 bases and V 1 base, and 0 bases lay outside the gene matches. The CDR3 coding sequence is TGCAGTGCTAGAGGGGACAGCTATGGCTACACCTTC. As protein: CSARGDSYGYTF.

This clonotype was seen only a few times. V and J are TRBV25-1 and TRBJ2-7; D tentatively reads TRBD1 or TRBD2 (5 bases each). Trimming left V 4 bases short and J 7 bases short, with 23 bases between. The germline V gene has CDR1 MGHDK and CDR2 SYGVNS. This CDR3 is built from 16 residues. Here the CDR3 reads CASSAHGGPKSFEQYF. The DNA for the CDR3 is TGTGCCAGCAGTGCCCATGGGGGACCGAAGTCTTTTGAGCAGTACTTC.

This clonotype was recorded many times. The genes are TRBV25-1 and TRBJ2-7, with TRBD1 matching 10 bases. The CDR3 covers 17 residues. Germline trimming cut 5 bases from V and 3 bases from J; bases unmatched to any gene: 13. Per the germline V gene, CDR1 is MGHDK and CDR2 is SYGVNS. The CDR3 DNA reads TGTGCCAGCAGTAGAGGGGTACCGGGACAGGGGCTCTACGAGCAGTACTTC. This gives the protein CASSRGVPGQGLYEQYF.

The CDR3 loop reads CASSELQGETQYF. CDR3 sequence (DNA): TGTGCCAGCAGTGAACTACAGGGGGAGACCCAGTACTTC. This chain links TRBV2 with TRBJ2-5; 7 bases fit TRBD1. Per germline, CDR1 SNHLY and CDR2 FYNNEI. This CDR3 is 13 amino acids long. The ends lost 2 bases at V and 5 bases at J; junction bases unmatched: 2.

There are many counts of this clonotype. This chain connects TRBV3-1 to TRBJ2-6; 7 bases line up with TRBD1. The germline CDR1 and CDR2 sequences are LGHDT and YNNKEL (reference sequence). The CDR3 is 16 amino acids. J gave up 2 bases and V 0 bases, and 1 base lay outside the gene matches. The CDR3 DNA is TGTGCCAGCAGCCAAGAGCAGGGGGCTGGGGCCAACGTCCTGACTTTC. This translates into CASSQEQGAGANVLTF.

This clonotype was seen repeatedly, ten times or more. The rearrangement uses TRBV28 and TRBJ2-1; unclear D gene. The germline CDR1 and CDR2 sequences are MDHEN and SYDVKM. There are 14 residues in the CDR3. Deletions cut 2 bases from V and 7 bases from J, with 12 bases between. This chain's CDR3 is CASSLMYSRNEQFF. CDR3 sequence (DNA): TGTGCCAGCAGTTTAATGTACTCCCGAAATGAGCAGTTCTTC.

This chain links TRBV3-1 with TRBJ1-1, with a weak D call TRBD1 (5 bases). The CDR3 has 12 residues. CDR1 is LGHDT and CDR2 is YNNKEL in the germline V gene (reference sequence). V gave up 8 bases and J gave up 4 bases, with 11 bases separating them. The CDR3 nucleotides read TGTGCCAGCGGACACGGGTCCACTGAAGCTTTCTTT. Amino acids: CASGHGSTEAFF.

This clonotype occurred a few times. The chain couples TRBV20-1 to TRBJ2-1; TRBD2 aligns across 9 bases. The CDR3 runs 17 residues. Germline CDR1 is DFQATT and CDR2 is SNEGSKA (reference sequence). J gave up 8 bases and V 3 bases, and 17 bases lay outside the gene matches. The CDR3 reads CSARHQIGRGGKDEQFF. The CDR3 DNA reads TGCAGTGCTAGGCACCAGATAGGGCGGGGGGGCAAGGATGAGCAGTTCTTC.

V and J are TRBV7-2 and TRBJ1-2; D perhaps matches TRBD1 (5 bases). The CDR3 is 14 amino acids. In germline, CDR1 is SGHTA, CDR2 FQGNSA. The V gene lost 5 bases and the J gene lost 1 base, with 11 bases spanning the gap. The CDR3 loop reads CASSIFRDNYGYTF. CDR3 nucleotide sequence: TGTGCCAGCAGCATATTCAGGGATAACTATGGCTACACCTTC.

In its sample, this clonotype was seen a few times. The chain combines TRBV9 with TRBJ2-5, with D uncertain. The CDR3 loop spans 15 amino acids. With 0 bases removed from V and 2 bases from J, the gap between germline ends came to 11 bases. CDR1 is SGDLS, CDR2 YYNGEE, per germline. The CDR3: CASSVASASQETQYF. Here the CDR3 DNA reads TGTGCCAGCAGCGTAGCGTCGGCTTCTCAAGAGACCCAGTACTTC.

This clonotype has more than one count but fewer than ten. The J gene is TRBJ2-2, the V gene TRBV21-1. TRBV21-1 represents a pseudogene. The CDR3 is made up of 15 amino acids. CDR3: CASSKDWGCTGELFF. The CDR3 nucleotides are TGTGCCAGCAGCAAAGATTGGGGTTGCACCGGGGAGCTGTTTTTT.

This clonotype was observed a handful of times. The V and J genes are TRBV10-1 and TRBJ2-2; D is uncertain. The germline V and J ends were trimmed by 5 bases and 4 bases, with 8 bases remaining between them. Germline CDR1 and CDR2: WNHNN and SYGVQD (reference sequence). The CDR3 runs 13 residues. The CDR3 DNA reads TGCGCCAGCAGTAGGGTCTCCACCGGGGAGCTGTTTTTT. Translation gives CASSRVSTGELFF.

This clonotype was detected only a few times. CDR3 nucleotide sequence: TGTGCCAGCAGTGGTAGACTGAGCTCCTACAATGAGCAGTTCTTC. It translates to CASSGRLSSYNEQFF. V gene TRBV6-1 combines with J gene TRBJ2-1; D is unresolved. Germline V gene lookup returns CDR1 MNHNS and CDR2 SASEGT. V was cut by 4 bases and J by 0 bases, with 10 bases left in between. This CDR3 has 15 amino acids.

Here the CDR3 DNA reads TGTGCCAGCAGCCGGCCCCGGCACCTATCCTACGAGCAGTACTTC. Protein: CASSRPRHLSYEQYF. The rearrangement uses TRBV28 and TRBJ2-7; no definite D call. V was clipped by 6 bases and J by 1 base, with 16 bases between them. The length of the CDR3 is 15 residues. The germline gives CDR1 MDHEN, CDR2 SYDVKM.

The chain uses TRBV27 and TRBJ2-7, with 7 bases identical to TRBD2. The junction had 14 bases not matched to a gene; V was cut back by 1 base and J by 5 bases. Per germline, CDR1 MNHEY and CDR2 SMNVEV (reference sequence). The CDR3 spans 17 residues. The CDR3: CASSLYPPKRDPHEQYF. In nucleotides, the CDR3 is TGTGCCAGCAGTTTATACCCCCCAAAGCGGGACCCCCACGAGCAGTACTTC.

This clonotype was counted between two and nine times. The chain joins TRBV6-2 or TRBV6-3 to TRBJ2-1, with D tentatively TRBD2 (5 bases). Per germline, CDR1 MNHEY and CDR2 SVGEGT. This CDR3 is built from 17 residues. V lost 3 bases and J lost 3, with 18 bases in between. The CDR3 is CASSYLPSRAIYNEQFF. The CDR3 DNA reads as TGTGCCAGCAGTTATCTTCCTAGCCGAGCTATCTACAATGAGCAGTTCTTC.

This clonotype has ten or more counts. The rearrangement uses TRBV4-3 and TRBJ2-3; 7 bases map to TRBD2. The trim removed 0 bases at V and 0 bases at J, leaving 12 bases unmatched. There are 19 residues in the CDR3. CDR1 and CDR2 (germline): LGHNA, YSLEER. The CDR3 sequence: CASSQEPLGGSGSTDTQYF. DNA of the CDR3: TGCGCCAGCAGCCAAGAACCGTTAGGCGGGAGTGGGAGCACAGATACGCAGTATTTT.

The rearrangement joins TRBV6-5 to TRBJ2-7; D may be TRBD1 or TRBD2 (5 bases each). Between the trimmed V and J ends, which lost 6 bases and 6 bases, there was a span of 9 bases. The length of the CDR3 is 11 residues. Germline-derived CDR1 and CDR2 are MNHEY and SVGAGI. The CDR3 DNA reads as TGTGCCAGCAGAGGGACGTTCGAGCAGTACTTC. This translates into CASRGTFEQYF.

This clonotype was counted only a few times. This rearrangement joins TRBV5-5 to TRBJ2-7; no clear D gene. The CDR3 covers 14 residues. V lost 0 bases and J lost 2, with 9 bases in between. Germline assignment: CDR1 SGHKS and CDR2 YYEKEE (reference sequence). Here the CDR3 DNA reads TGTGCCAGCAGCTTGGAACTGACAACCTACGAGCAGTACTTC. This sequence encodes CASSLELTTYEQYF.

This clonotype showed up just a few times. The CDR3 spells CATSRGDYEGTQYF. The CDR3 DNA reads TGTGCCACCAGCAGAGGGGACTACGAAGGGACCCAGTACTTC. The V call is TRBV15, the J call TRBJ2-5, with 7 positions matching TRBD2. CDR3 length: 14 amino acids. Germline V lookup: CDR1 LNHNV, CDR2 YYDKDF (reference sequence). With 1 base clipped from V and 7 bases from J, the junction kept 6 bases outside the gene matches.

The V gene is TRBV7-2, the J gene TRBJ2-7, with TRBD1 as a possible D gene (6 bases). Germline CDR1 is SGHTA and CDR2 is FQGNSA. The V end lost 0 bases, the J end lost 4 bases, and 16 bases lay between the germline ends. CDR3 length equals 16 residues. DNA of the CDR3: TGTGCCAGCAGCTTAGCGGGGGCCGGACCCTCTTACGAGCAGTACTTC. This translates into CASSLAGAGPSYEQYF.

This CDR3 is CASSPDRLLTKKETQYF. The DNA for the CDR3 is TGTGCCAGCAGCCCTGACAGGTTACTTACTAAAAAAGAGACCCAGTACTTC. V usage is TRBV6-1 and J usage is TRBJ2-5; maybe TRBD1 (6 bases). V dropped 6 bases and J dropped 3 bases, with 23 bases sitting between them. This CDR3 is built from 17 residues. Germline CDR1 MNHNS, CDR2 SASEGT.

This chain connects TRBV29-1 to TRBJ2-2; 8 bases are a match to TRBD1. The CDR3 totals 13 residues. Per the germline V gene, CDR1 is SQVTM and CDR2 is ANQGSEA. Losses at the gene ends were 4 bases for V and 6 bases for J; bases not matched to a gene: 4. DNA of the CDR3: TGCAGCGTTGCCGGCAGGGGGCCCGGGGAGCTGTTTTTT. This translates into CSVAGRGPGELFF.

This clonotype occurred many times. This rearrangement joins TRBV30 to TRBJ1-3; D is undetermined. From germline, CDR1 is GTSNPN and CDR2 SVGIG (reference sequence). This CDR3 has 12 residues. The ends were cut back, 2 bases at V and 4 bases at J, with 6 bases in the middle. For the CDR3, the DNA is TGTGCCTGGAGTAAGGCAGGAAACACCATATATTTT. Its protein product is CAWSKAGNTIYF.

The chain combines TRBV6-1 with TRBJ2-7; tentatively, D is TRBD1 or TRBD2 (5 bases each). The CDR3 runs to 14 residues. Between the trimmed V and J ends, which lost 7 bases and 5 bases, there was a span of 18 bases. Germline V lookup: CDR1 MNHNS, CDR2 SASEGT. The CDR3 DNA is TGTGCCAGCAACCGGGCAACGGGGCGCGACGAGCAGTACTTC. The encoded protein is CASNRATGRDEQYF.